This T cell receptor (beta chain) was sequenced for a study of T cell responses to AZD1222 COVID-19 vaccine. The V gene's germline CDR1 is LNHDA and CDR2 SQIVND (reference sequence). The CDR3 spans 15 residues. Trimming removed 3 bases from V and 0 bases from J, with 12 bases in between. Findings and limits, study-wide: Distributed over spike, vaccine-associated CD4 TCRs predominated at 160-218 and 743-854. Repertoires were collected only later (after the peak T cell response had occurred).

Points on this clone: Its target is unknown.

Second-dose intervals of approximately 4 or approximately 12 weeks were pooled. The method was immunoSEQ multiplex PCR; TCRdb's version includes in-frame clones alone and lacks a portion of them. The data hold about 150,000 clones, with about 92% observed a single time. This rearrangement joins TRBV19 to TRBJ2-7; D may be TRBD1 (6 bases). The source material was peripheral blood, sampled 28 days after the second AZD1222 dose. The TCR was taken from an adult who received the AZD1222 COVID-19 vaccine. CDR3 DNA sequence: TGTGCCAGTAGTATTGAGGGACAAAGCTCCTACGAGCAGTACTTC. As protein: CASSIEGQSSYEQYF.